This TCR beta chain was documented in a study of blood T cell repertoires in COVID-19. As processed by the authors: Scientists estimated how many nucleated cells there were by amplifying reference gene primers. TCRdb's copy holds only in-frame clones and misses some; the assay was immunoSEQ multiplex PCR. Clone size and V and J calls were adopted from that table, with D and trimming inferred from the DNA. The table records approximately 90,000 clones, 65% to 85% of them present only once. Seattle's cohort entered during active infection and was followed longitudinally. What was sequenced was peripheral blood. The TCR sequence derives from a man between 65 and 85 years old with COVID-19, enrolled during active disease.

The CDR3 loop is CASSPSRGSGREYEQFF. The CDR3 bases are TGTGCCAGCAGCCCGTCGAGGGGGAGCGGGAGAGAGTATGAGCAGTTCTTC. The rearrangement uses TRBV5-4 and TRBJ2-1; 8 bases line up with TRBD2. Germline V gene sequence: CDR1 SGHNT, CDR2 YYREEE (reference sequence). This CDR3 has 17 residues. V was clipped by 4 bases and J by 8 bases; unmatched bases: 17.